The present entry profiles one T cell receptor (beta chain) with its context. In the original analysis: Researchers report that nucleated cell counts were estimated from reference gene primer amplification. Here immunoSEQ multiplex PCR was the method, and the copy in TCRdb shows in-frame clones only, minus some. Clonal size and the V and J genes are those of that table, whereas D and trimming came from the DNA. Here the sample spans some 100,000 clones, 87% being singletons. The source of the sample is a study of blood T cell repertoires in COVID-19. Study details: Material from acute and convalescent COVID-19 was sourced from the United States, Italy and Spain. In each case, the material was cDNA or gDNA derived from T cells, B-cell-depleted T cells, or PBMCs.

Germline V gene data show CDR1 as SGHNT and CDR2 as YENEEA. The germline V and J ends were trimmed by 5 bases and 5 bases, with 16 bases remaining between them. This CDR3 contains 15 residues. This sequence was found in a human donor in a cohort sampled during active COVID-19. Sample: peripheral blood. This chain connects TRBV11-3 to TRBJ2-1, with D perhaps matching TRBD1 (6 bases). CDR3 loop: CASSPGQWNDNEQFF. CDR3 bases: TGTGCCAGCAGCCCAGGACAGTGGAATGACAATGAGCAGTTCTTC.